This passage covers 25 T cell receptor beta chains from one sample sequenced in a study of beta chain features in type 1 diabetes. General observations from the study: Type 1 diabetes patients had moderately but significantly shorter TCRB CDR3s in all four CD4+ subsets.

These receptors' antigens are unknown. The entirety of the isolated RNA underwent reverse transcription, so expressed TCRB transcripts were sequenced. TCRdb keeps only in-frame clones here, not all; method: immunoSEQ multiplex PCR. The table includes some 640,000 clones, roughly 13% detected once. Sequencing used naive CD4+ T cells from blood. These receptors all stem from a young man with type 1 diabetes.

V usage is TRBV25-1 and J usage is TRBJ2-5; 9 bases are shared with TRBD2. In germline, CDR1 is MGHDK, CDR2 SYGVNS. The CDR3 contains 17 residues. V lost 6 bases and J lost 2; bases outside the gene matches: 13. The CDR3 bases are TGTGCCAGCAGCGCCCCCGGGGCGGGGGGGCCACAAGAGACCCAGTACTTC. It is translated as CASSAPGAGGPQETQYF. The entire variable domain, with the rest obtained from reference TRBV25-1 and TRBJ2-5, is as follows: EADIYQTPRYLVIGTGKKITLECSQTMGHDKMYWYQQDPGMELHLIHYSYGVNSTEKGDLSSESTVSRIRTEHFPLTLESARPSHTSQYLCASSAPGAGGPQETQYFGPGTRLLVL.

This clone was observed a handful of times. This sequence joins TRBV27 and TRBJ2-7, with D perhaps matching TRBD1 or TRBD2 (5 bases each). Trimming stripped 8 bases from V and 6 bases from J, with 20 bases between. CDR1 is MNHEY and CDR2 is SMNVEV in the germline V gene (reference sequence). The CDR3 loop spans 14 amino acids. The chain's CDR3 is CASGTGRPPPEQYF. The CDR3 nucleotides are TGTGCCAGCGGCACGGGACGGCCCCCTCCCGAGCAGTACTTC.

This clone was observed a handful of times. The rearrangement uses TRBV7-8 and TRBJ2-3; possible D gene TRBD2, 6 bases. The CDR3 loop spans 16 amino acids. The V end was cut by 1 base, the J end by 1 base, with 12 bases between. Germline loops: CDR1 SGHVS, CDR2 FQNEAQ. The CDR3 is CASSLGFRGGTDTQYF. In DNA, the CDR3 is TGTGCCAGCAGCTTAGGATTCCGCGGGGGCACAGATACGCAGTATTTT. The full variable domain, rest sourced from reference TRBV7-8 and TRBJ2-3, is GAGVSQSPRYKVAKRGQDVALRCDPISGHVSLFWYQQALGQGPEFLTYFQNEAQLDKSGLPSDRFFAERPEGSVSTLKIQRTQQEDSAVYLCASSLGFRGGTDTQYFGPGTRLTVL.

This clone occurred a few times. The V gene is TRBV5-1, the J gene TRBJ1-1; D not certain. CDR3 length: 14 amino acids. V lost 0 bases to trimming and J lost 1 base, with 7 bases between them. The germline CDR1 and CDR2 sequences are SGHRS and YFSETQ. CDR3 in DNA: TGCGCCAGCAGCTTGGTGGTTGGGAACACTGAAGCTTTCTTT. Amino acid sequence: CASSLVVGNTEAFF.

V gene TRBV18 combines with J gene TRBJ2-7; D not resolved. Looked up from germline, CDR1 is KGHSH and CDR2 is LQKENI. V lost 0 bases, J lost 2 bases, and 8 bases lay in between. The CDR3 contains 14 residues. CDR3 in DNA: TGTGCCAGCTCACCACCATGGGAACCCTACGAGCAGTACTTC. Its translation: CASSPPWEPYEQYF.

Here the CDR3 DNA reads TGTGCCAGCAGTGACAGCGGGAGCGTAGATACGCAGTATTTT. Its protein is CASSDSGSVDTQYF. V usage is TRBV25-1 and J usage is TRBJ2-3; 8 nucleotides match TRBD2. With V trimmed by 3 bases and J by 5 bases, 4 bases remained unmatched. CDR3 length equals 14 residues. Per germline, CDR1 MGHDK and CDR2 SYGVNS.

The chain joins TRBV30 to TRBJ1-1, with TRBD1 matching 7 bases. From germline, CDR1 is GTSNPN and CDR2 SVGIG (reference sequence). This CDR3 has 13 amino acids. With 6 bases clipped from V and 4 bases from J, the junction kept 8 bases outside the gene matches. The DNA for the CDR3 is TGTGCCTGCCACAGGGGTTCCGTCACTGAAGCTTTCTTT. Its protein is CACHRGSVTEAFF.

The chain joins TRBV9 to TRBJ1-3; D remains unclear. Between the trimmed V and J ends, which lost 0 bases and 0 bases, there was a span of 7 bases. The CDR3 has 15 amino acids. Germline assignment: CDR1 SGDLS and CDR2 YYNGEE. The CDR3 DNA follows: TGTGCCAGCAGCGTAGGTGGAGTCTCTGGAAACACCATATATTTT. Protein sequence: CASSVGGVSGNTIYF.

This chain joins TRBV5-4 and TRBJ2-1; perhaps TRBD1 as D (6 bases). V was trimmed by 4 bases and J by 0 bases, leaving 11 bases between them. CDR1 and CDR2 from the germline V gene are SGHNT and YYREEE (reference sequence). The length of the CDR3 is 15 residues. The CDR3 sequence: CASSPEDSSYNEQFF. The CDR3 bases are TGTGCCAGCAGCCCGGAGGACAGCTCCTACAATGAGCAGTTCTTC.

There are a few counts of this clone. This chain connects TRBV7-9 to TRBJ2-7; D ambiguous. The CDR3 covers 13 residues. Per the germline V gene, CDR1 is SEHNR and CDR2 is FQNEAQ (reference sequence). Trimming pared 5 bases from V and 4 bases from J, leaving 12 bases between. The CDR3 nucleotides read TGTGCCAGCAGCGACGCGACTGGTTACGAGCAGTACTTC. Translating it yields CASSDATGYEQYF.

V gene TRBV10-3 combines with J gene TRBJ2-1, with TRBD2 identical over 8 bases. The CDR3 has 14 amino acids. Trimming cost V 6 bases and J 4 bases; bases outside gene matches: 5. Germline V gene lookup returns CDR1 ENHRY and CDR2 SYGVKD. CDR3 DNA: TGTGCCATCAGGGTTAGCGGGGCGTACAATGAGCAGTTCTTC. Translated: CAIRVSGAYNEQFF.

This clone was counted between two and nine times. The chain joins TRBV9 to TRBJ2-5, with D possibly being TRBD1 or TRBD2 (6 bases each). V lost 2 bases and J lost 2, with 13 bases in between. This CDR3 comprises 15 residues. Germline CDR1 and CDR2: SGDLS and YYNGEE. The CDR3 bases are TGTGCCAGCAGCGTTGACGGGGGCCTACAAGAGACCCAGTACTTC. It specifies CASSVDGGLQETQYF.

The rearrangement uses TRBV2 and TRBJ2-1, with TRBD1 identical over 8 bases. From germline, CDR1 is SNHLY and CDR2 FYNNEI. V shed 7 bases, J shed 8 bases, and the junction held 10 bases outside the gene matches. The CDR3 spans 14 residues. This CDR3 reads CASIPGGARYEQFF. CDR3 coding DNA: TGTGCCAGCATCCCAGGGGGCGCTAGGTATGAGCAGTTCTTC.

This chain joins TRBV7-9 and TRBJ1-2, with 7 bases matching TRBD1. V trimming: 4 bases; J trimming: 4 bases; junction bases outside the gene matches: 6. The CDR3 length is 14 residues. Per the germline V gene, CDR1 is SEHNR and CDR2 is FQNEAQ (reference sequence). This CDR3 is CASSWGQLIYGYTF. DNA of the CDR3: TGTGCCAGCAGCTGGGGACAGCTAATCTATGGCTACACCTTC.

This clone was detected a few times. The gene calls are TRBV30 and TRBJ1-2; D call uncertain. CDR3 length: 13 residues. Germline CDR1 and CDR2: GTSNPN and SVGIG (reference sequence). Deletions cut 0 bases from V and 2 bases from J, with 7 bases between. The CDR3 DNA reads as TGTGCCTGGAGTGTAGACCGAAACTATGGCTACACCTTC. The encoded protein is CAWSVDRNYGYTF.

CDR3 in amino acids: CAIRQGNIGTGELFF. Written as DNA, the CDR3 is TGTGCCATCAGACAGGGGAATATTGGCACCGGGGAGCTGTTTTTT. The V gene is TRBV10-3, the J gene TRBJ2-2; 7 bases agree with TRBD1. V trimming: 6 bases; J trimming: 4 bases; junction bases outside the gene matches: 8. CDR3 length equals 15 residues. The V gene's germline CDR1 is ENHRY and CDR2 SYGVKD.

The V gene is TRBV18, the J gene TRBJ2-1; D is uncertain. CDR1 and CDR2 from the germline V gene are KGHSH and LQKENI. Trimming stripped 6 bases from V and 3 bases from J, with 15 bases between. This CDR3 is built from 15 residues. The CDR3 protein is CASSRGVLDYNEQFF. CDR3 nucleotides: TGTGCCAGCTCCAGAGGAGTACTGGACTACAATGAGCAGTTCTTC. The full variable domain, completed using reference TRBV18 and TRBJ2-1, is NAGVMQNPRHLVRRRGQEARLRCSPMKGHSHVYWYRQLPEEGLKFMVYLQKENIIDESGMPKERFSAEFPKEGPSILRIQQVVRGDSAAYFCASSRGVLDYNEQFFGPGTRLTVL.

CDR3 loop: CASSPHGGTGGIETQYF. CDR3 DNA sequence: TGTGCCAGCAGCCCCCACGGTGGGACAGGGGGTATAGAGACCCAGTACTTC. The chain couples TRBV14 to TRBJ2-5; 11 nucleotides line up with TRBD1. Trimming removed 4 bases from V and 4 bases from J; junction bases left unmatched: 11. Germline V gene sequence: CDR1 SGHDN, CDR2 FVKESK. This CDR3 has 17 amino acids.

The chain recombines TRBV30 with TRBJ2-7; D is unresolved. V was clipped by 5 bases and J by 2 bases, with 10 bases between them. Germline V gene lookup returns CDR1 GTSNPN and CDR2 SVGIG (reference sequence). This CDR3 comprises 12 residues. CDR3 amino acids: CAWARAPYEQYF. The CDR3 DNA is TGTGCCTGGGCCAGAGCCCCCTACGAGCAGTACTTC.

This clone has a handful of counts. The chain employs TRBV5-1 and TRBJ1-5, with D possibly matching TRBD1 (6 bases). This CDR3 region has 13 residues. Germline CDR1 and CDR2: SGHRS and YFSETQ. The V end was cut by 0 bases, the J end by 7 bases, with 8 bases between. As DNA, the CDR3 is TGCGCCAGCAGCTTGGAGGGGGAACAGCCCCAGCATTTT. It is translated as CASSLEGEQPQHF.

Points on this clone: Other DNA sequences in this specimen translate into the identical CDR3. The gene calls are TRBV23-1 and TRBJ1-5; 12 bases line up with TRBD1. TRBV23-1 is filed as an ORF, its function uncertain. The CDR3 runs 19 residues. With V trimmed by 0 bases and J by 3 bases, 9 bases remained unmatched. CDR3 coding DNA: TGCGCCAGCAGTCAATCGGCGGGGACAGGGGGCTCTGACAATCAGCCCCAGCATTTT. Protein sequence: CASSQSAGTGGSDNQPQHF.

This clone showed up just a few times. The rearrangement links TRBV15 to TRBJ2-7; D remains unclear. This CDR3 region has 12 residues. The V gene's germline CDR1 is LNHNV and CDR2 YYDKDF (reference sequence). V shed 0 bases and J shed 5 bases, with 5 bases lying between them. The CDR3 loop reads CATSRDFHEQYF. The CDR3 DNA reads TGTGCCACCAGCAGAGATTTCCACGAGCAGTACTTC.

Only a few counts were recorded for this clone. The rearrangement uses TRBV20-1 and TRBJ2-4; D remains ambiguous. The CDR3 has 10 amino acids. With 3 bases removed from V and 7 bases from J, the gap between germline ends came to 4 bases. Germline V gene sequence: CDR1 DFQATT, CDR2 SNEGSKA (reference sequence). The CDR3 region has the DNA TGCAGTGCTAGCCCGAACATTCAGTACTTC. It is translated as CSASPNIQYF.

This clone has more than one count but fewer than ten. The junction does not match germline at one end; this may be a read error. This rearrangement joins TRBV15 to TRBJ1-2; D might be TRBD1 (5 bases). The germline V gene has CDR1 LNHNV and CDR2 YYDKDF (reference sequence). This CDR3 spans 13 amino acids. CDR3 nucleotide sequence: TGTGCCACCAGCAGAGGTTGGGACGTGATCGAAAACTTC. Translation: CATSRGWDVIENF.

In this sample, this clone turned up a few times. The J gene is TRBJ1-2, the V gene TRBV28, with D uncertain. The V gene lost 6 bases and the J gene lost 6 bases, with 17 bases spanning the gap. The CDR3 has 14 amino acids. CDR1 is MDHEN, CDR2 SYDVKM, per germline. CDR3 nucleotide sequence: TGTGCCAGCAGGTCTCCAGTTGGGAAAAATGGCTACACCTTC. This encodes CASRSPVGKNGYTF.